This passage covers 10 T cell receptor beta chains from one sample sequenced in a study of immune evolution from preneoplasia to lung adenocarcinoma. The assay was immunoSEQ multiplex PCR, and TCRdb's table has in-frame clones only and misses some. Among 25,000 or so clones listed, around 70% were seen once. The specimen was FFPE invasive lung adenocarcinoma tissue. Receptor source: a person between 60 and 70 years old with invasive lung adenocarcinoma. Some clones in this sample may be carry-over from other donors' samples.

In nucleotides, the CDR3 is TGCGCCAGCAGCCAAACTTTTGCTGGGGCCAACGTCCTGACTTTC. Protein: CASSQTFAGANVLTF. The V gene is TRBV4-1, the J gene TRBJ2-6; D gene unclear. This CDR3 has 15 residues. Germline assignment: CDR1 MGHRA and CDR2 YSYEKL. Trimming took off 2 bases at V and 2 bases at J, with 7 bases between the two ends.

In nucleotides, the CDR3 is TGCGCCAGCAGCTTGTACCAAATCTCCTACAATGAGCAGTTCTTC. Protein product: CASSLYQISYNEQFF. The genes are TRBV5-1 and TRBJ2-1; D ambiguous. The CDR3 consists of 15 residues. V was pared by 1 base and J by 0 bases, with 8 bases between. Looked up from germline, CDR1 is SGHRS and CDR2 is YFSETQ.

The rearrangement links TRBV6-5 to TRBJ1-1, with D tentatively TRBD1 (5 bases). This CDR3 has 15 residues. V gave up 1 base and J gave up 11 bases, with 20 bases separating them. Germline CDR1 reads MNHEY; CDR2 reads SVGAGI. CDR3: CASSYLRDATSPAFF. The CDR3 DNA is TGTGCCAGCAGTTACTTGAGGGACGCTACCTCCCCGGCTTTCTTT.

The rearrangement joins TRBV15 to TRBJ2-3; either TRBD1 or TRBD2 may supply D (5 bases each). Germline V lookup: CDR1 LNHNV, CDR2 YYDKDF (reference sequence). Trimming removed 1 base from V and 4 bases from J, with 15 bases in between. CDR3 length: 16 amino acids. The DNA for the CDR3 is TGTGCCACCAGCAGAGGGACACAGAGGGGTTCAGATACGCAGTATTTT. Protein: CATSRGTQRGSDTQYF.

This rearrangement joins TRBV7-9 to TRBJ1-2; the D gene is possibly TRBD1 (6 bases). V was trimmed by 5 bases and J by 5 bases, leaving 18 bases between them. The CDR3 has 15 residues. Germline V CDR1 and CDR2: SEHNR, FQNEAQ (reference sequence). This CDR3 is CASSRVGDTGYGYTF. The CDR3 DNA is TGTGCCAGCAGCCGAGTGGGGGACACGGGTTATGGCTACACCTTC.

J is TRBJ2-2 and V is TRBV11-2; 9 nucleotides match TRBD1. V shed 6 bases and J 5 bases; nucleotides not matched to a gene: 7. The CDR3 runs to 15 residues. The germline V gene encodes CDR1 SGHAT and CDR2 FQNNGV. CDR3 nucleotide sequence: TGTGCCAGCAGTCCCCGGGACAGGGAAACCGGGGAGCTGTTTTTT. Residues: CASSPRDRETGELFF.

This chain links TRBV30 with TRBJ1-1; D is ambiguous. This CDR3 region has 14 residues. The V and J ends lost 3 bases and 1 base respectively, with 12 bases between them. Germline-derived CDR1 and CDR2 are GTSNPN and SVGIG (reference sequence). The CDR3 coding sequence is TGTGCCTGGAGAGGTGTTGTCAAGAACACTGAAGCTTTCTTT. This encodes CAWRGVVKNTEAFF.

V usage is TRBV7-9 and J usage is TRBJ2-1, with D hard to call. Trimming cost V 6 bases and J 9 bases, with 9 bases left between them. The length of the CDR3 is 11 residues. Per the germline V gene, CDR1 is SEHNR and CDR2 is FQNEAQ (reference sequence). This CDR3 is CASSDHGEQFF. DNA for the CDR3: TGTGCCAGCAGTGACCACGGTGAGCAGTTCTTC.

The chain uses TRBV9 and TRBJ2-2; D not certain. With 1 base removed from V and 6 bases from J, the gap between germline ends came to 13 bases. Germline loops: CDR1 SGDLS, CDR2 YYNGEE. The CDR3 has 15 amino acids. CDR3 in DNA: TGTGCCAGCAGCGTAAGCTCCGGGCGGTCCGGGGAGCTGTTTTTT. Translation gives CASSVSSGRSGELFF.

The CDR3 coding sequence is TGTGCCACTCGGGGCGGAGGAGGGACCGGGGAGCTGTTTTTT. Amino acid sequence: CATRGGGGTGELFF. V and J are TRBV7-2 and TRBJ2-2; TRBD2 is a possible D gene (6 bases). Trimming cost V 10 bases and J 5 bases, with 17 bases left between them. This CDR3 spans 14 amino acids. The germline CDR1 and CDR2 sequences are SGHTA and FQGNSA. Complete variable domain (other parts from reference TRBV7-2 and TRBJ2-2): GAGVSQSPSNKVTEKGKDVELRCDPISGHTALYWYRQSLGQGLEFLIYFQGNSAPDKSGLPSDRFSAERTGGSVSTLTIQRTQQEDSAVYLCATRGGGGTGELFFGEGSRLTVL.